In its sample, the clone carrying this T cell receptor (beta chain) was seen once. Its antigen is undetermined. This sample stems from a study of T cell responses to AZD1222 COVID-19 vaccine. Overall study context: The study pooled second doses at about 4 or about 12 weeks. Broader study findings: White British people made up most donors, females outnumbered males, and clonal diversity was possibly underestimated. At study baseline, merely several AZD1222 recipients were seropositive. Repertoire samples came only from after the peak T cell response.

Clones were sequenced by immunoSEQ multiplex PCR, and TCRdb holds only the in-frame ones, with some missing. The table has under 85,000 clones, approximately 86% seen once. The receptor's source is an adult in good health. Material: peripheral blood, obtained on day 0 of AZD1222 vaccination.

The CDR3 coding sequence is TGTGCCAGCAGTGAAGTGGTTCGGCGGACCGGGGAGCTGTTTTTT. It codes for CASSEVVRRTGELFF. V is TRBV6-1 and J is TRBJ2-2; no definite D call. Trimming removed 1 base at V and 5 bases at J, with 11 bases between. There are 15 residues in the CDR3. Germline loops: CDR1 MNHNS, CDR2 SASEGT.